A single sample gave rise to the 3 T cell receptor beta chains below, sequenced in a study of cytomegalovirus exposure and HLA in healthy donors. Primers for the PCR totalled 60 Vbeta and 13 Jbeta. Clones were sequenced by immunoSEQ multiplex PCR, and TCRdb holds only the in-frame ones, with some missing. The table shows 110,000 to 150,000 clones, with about 75% occurring only once. Input material: PBMCs. These receptors were taken from a man aged 60 to 75 in good health and CMV-seronegative.

The V call is TRBV5-1, the J call TRBJ2-5; 10 bases line up with TRBD2. CDR3 length: 15 residues. CDR1 and CDR2 (germline): SGHRS, YFSETQ. V shed 4 bases, J shed 5 bases, and the junction held 8 bases outside the gene matches. The CDR3 loop reads CASSDPSGSWETQYF. As DNA, the CDR3 is TGCGCCAGCAGCGATCCTAGCGGGAGTTGGGAGACCCAGTACTTC.

The chain's CDR3 is CASSSGEGGRSYNEQFF. DNA of the CDR3: TGTGCCAGCTCCTCCGGGGAAGGCGGGAGGTCCTACAATGAGCAGTTCTTC. The chain carries TRBV4-2 and TRBJ2-1; TRBD2 matches 8 bases. The CDR3 runs to 17 residues. CDR1 is LGHNA, CDR2 YNFKEQ, per germline. The J segment lost 1 base and the V segment lost 8 bases, leaving 13 bases of the junction unmatched.

This clone was detected once. One junction end disagrees with the germline gene, perhaps due to a read error. The chain carries TRBV7-7 and TRBJ2-5; 7 positions match TRBD2. This CDR3 comprises 15 residues. Germline V lookup: CDR1 SSHAT, CDR2 FNYEAQ (reference sequence). CDR3 sequence: CASNPQIGLEETQYF. As DNA, the CDR3 is TGTGCTAGCAACCCTCAAATAGGACTAGAAGAGACCCAGTACTTC.